This T cell receptor beta chain was obtained from a study of T-cell memory formation after mild COVID-19. Of note for this clonotype: Its specificity is unknown.

V was clipped by 3 bases and J by 0 bases, with 6 bases between them. This CDR3 has 14 amino acids. Study-wide points: The study found balanced CD4/CD8 in clones contracting day 15 to 85 and a CD4+ lean in later expanders. Whether second-wave clones peaking at day 37 were SARS-CoV-2 specific went unconfirmed. Shrinking CD4+ clones were chiefly CM and EM; CD8+ ones were chiefly EMRA.

5'RACE with constant-segment primers yielded barcoded, UMI-tagged TCR alpha and TCR beta cDNA libraries. MiXCR, applied by TCRdb to the 5' RACE reads, yields one record per CDR3 protein. Of about 310,000 distinct CDR3 sequences listed, 15% were seen once; the top ten hold around 23%. The TCR sequence derives from a man aged 18-30 years who had mild COVID-19 (a few samples of this study predate the infection). Cell type and time point are not known. The sequencing sample was made of PBMCs or a T cell subset sorted from them (not recorded which). The chain combines TRBV12-3 or TRBV12-4 with TRBJ1-5, with D hard to call. The CDR3, as DNA: TGTGCCAGCAGTTTCAGGACTAGCAATCAGCCCCAGCATTTT. Translating gives CASSFRTSNQPQHF.